These 22 T cell receptor beta chains originate from one sample sequenced in a study of T cell responses to AZD1222 COVID-19 vaccine. The assay was immunoSEQ multiplex PCR, and TCRdb's table has in-frame clones only and misses some. The repertoire holds around 78,000 clones, with over 75% as singletons. Sequencing was performed on peripheral blood, taken 28 days after the second AZD1222 dose. The source is an adult who received the AZD1222 COVID-19 vaccine.

The chain couples TRBV6-5 to TRBJ2-7; the match to TRBD2 covers 11 bases. The CDR3 contains 15 residues. The V segment lost 8 bases and the J segment 7 bases; nucleotides outside the gene matches: 13. The germline V gene encodes CDR1 MNHEY and CDR2 SVGAGI. CDR3 bases: TGTGCCAGCCGACCTCCACTAGCGGGAGCGCTAGAGCAGTACTTC. Protein: CASRPPLAGALEQYF.

V usage is TRBV7-8 and J usage is TRBJ1-1; D is possibly TRBD1 (6 bases). V was trimmed by 5 bases and J by 2 bases, leaving 15 bases between them. CDR3 length: 15 amino acids. Germline assignment: CDR1 SGHVS and CDR2 FQNEAQ. This chain's CDR3 is CASSTDGRGNTEAFF. The CDR3 nucleotides are TGTGCCAGCAGCACCGATGGCAGGGGAAACACTGAAGCTTTCTTT.

This clone has only one observation. The rearrangement links TRBV7-3 to TRBJ1-3, with 11 bases matching TRBD1. The trim removed 4 bases at V and 8 bases at J, leaving 4 bases unmatched. From germline, CDR1 is SGHTA and CDR2 FQGTGA. The CDR3 runs to 14 residues. CDR3 nucleotide sequence: TGTGCCAGCAGCTGGACAGGGGGCAGAGACACCATATATTTT. It codes for CASSWTGGRDTIYF.

This clone came up once. The chain carries TRBV6-5 and TRBJ2-3, with unresolved D. V was clipped by 7 bases and J by 2 bases, with 7 bases between them. Germline-derived CDR1 and CDR2 are MNHEY and SVGAGI. The CDR3 contains 12 residues. CDR3 in amino acids: CASTAYTDTQYF. The CDR3 region has the DNA TGTGCCAGCACGGCCTACACAGATACGCAGTATTTT.

This chain uses TRBV6-2 or TRBV6-3 with TRBJ1-5; maybe TRBD1 (5 bases). CDR1 is MNHEY, CDR2 SVGEGT, per germline. Trimming removed 2 bases from V and 0 bases from J, with 8 bases in between. This CDR3 is built from 15 residues. The CDR3 is CASSYLGPSNQPQHF. As DNA, the CDR3 is TGTGCCAGCAGTTACCTGGGACCTAGCAATCAGCCCCAGCATTTT.

The chain employs TRBV19 and TRBJ1-4, with 7 bases that match TRBD1. The germline gives CDR1 LNHDA, CDR2 SQIVND (reference sequence). This CDR3 is 15 amino acids long. Germline trimming cut 5 bases from V and 8 bases from J; bases unmatched to any gene: 11. The CDR3 sequence: CASSSPGQKLEKLFF. Written as DNA, the CDR3 is TGTGCCAGTAGTTCCCCGGGACAGAAGTTGGAAAAACTGTTTTTT.

The V call is TRBV30, the J call TRBJ2-2, with TRBD2 as a possible D gene (6 bases). Trimming stripped 2 bases from V and 4 bases from J, with 11 bases between. The V gene's germline CDR1 is GTSNPN and CDR2 SVGIG (reference sequence). The CDR3 is 14 amino acids. The CDR3 loop is CAWSSRDFTGELFF. CDR3 in DNA: TGTGCCTGGAGTTCACGGGACTTCACCGGGGAGCTGTTTTTT.

The chain is built from TRBV12-3 or TRBV12-4 and TRBJ2-2; a weak D match, TRBD1 (6 bases). V lost 6 bases to trimming and J lost 7 bases, with 12 bases between them. The CDR3 spans 13 residues. CDR3 amino acids: CASSRKGDGELFF. CDR3 DNA sequence: TGTGCCAGCAGCAGGAAGGGGGACGGGGAGCTGTTTTTT.

The V gene is TRBV4-2, the J gene TRBJ1-5; D is unclear. Germline V lookup: CDR1 LGHNA, CDR2 YNFKEQ. Between the trimmed V and J ends, which lost 4 bases and 0 bases, there was a span of 10 bases. The CDR3 loop spans 15 amino acids. The CDR3 loop reads CASSPRSSSNQPQHF. The DNA for the CDR3 is TGTGCCAGCAGCCCCCGTTCCTCTAGCAATCAGCCCCAGCATTTT.

The chain joins TRBV30 to TRBJ1-1; D remains ambiguous. Germline V CDR1 and CDR2: GTSNPN, SVGIG (reference sequence). CDR3 length: 13 amino acids. The V end was cut by 3 bases, the J end by 3 bases, with 11 bases between. The CDR3 DNA follows: TGTGCCTGGAGGGGTCACTCCCACACTGAAGCTTTCTTT. It codes for CAWRGHSHTEAFF. The variable domain in full, completed from reference TRBV30 and TRBJ1-1, reads SQTIHQWPATLVQPVGSPLSLECTVEGTSNPNLYWYRQAAGRGLQLLFYSVGIGQISSEVPQNLSASRPQDRQFILSSKKLLLSDSGFYLCAWRGHSHTEAFFGQGTRLTVV.

The chain joins TRBV6-1 to TRBJ1-2; D is unresolved. This CDR3 spans 12 amino acids. Trimming took off 1 base at V and 4 bases at J, with 4 bases between the two ends. Germline V gene lookup returns CDR1 MNHNS and CDR2 SASEGT. The CDR3 region has the DNA TGTGCCAGCAGTGAAGTGTCCTATGGCTACACCTTC. As protein: CASSEVSYGYTF.

The V and J genes are TRBV12-3 or TRBV12-4 and TRBJ1-4, with unresolved D. CDR3 size: 12 residues. Trimming removed 3 bases from V and 12 bases from J, with 11 bases in between. The CDR3 region is CASSFVPSQLFF. For the CDR3, the DNA is TGTGCCAGCAGTTTCGTGCCCTCACAACTGTTTTTT.

The V gene is TRBV2, the J gene TRBJ1-2; possibly TRBD1 for D (5 bases). Trimming left V 11 bases short and J 4 bases short, with 14 bases between. This CDR3 has 12 amino acids. The germline V gene has CDR1 SNHLY and CDR2 FYNNEI. The CDR3 DNA follows: TGTGCCGGGGGACGGGGGTTCTATGGCTACACCTTC. Its translation is CAGGRGFYGYTF. The full variable domain, completed using reference TRBV2 and TRBJ1-2, is EPEVTQTPSHQVTQMGQEVILRCVPISNHLYFYWYRQILGQKVEFLVSFYNNEISEKSEIFDDQFSVERPDGSNFTLKIRSTKLEDSAMYFCAGGRGFYGYTFGSGTRLTVV.

V is TRBV4-1 and J is TRBJ1-5; weak D call: TRBD1 (5 bases). This CDR3 contains 13 residues. The V and J ends lost 3 bases and 8 bases respectively, with 11 bases between them. Germline V CDR1 and CDR2: MGHRA, YSYEKL. CDR3 nucleotides: TGCGCCAGCAGCCACATCGGGACCGAGCCCCAGCATTTT. Translating gives CASSHIGTEPQHF.

CDR3 sequence (DNA): TGTGCCAGCAGCCAACTCGGCCTTTCGGGGGACGGGTCGAACACCGGGGAGCTGTTTTTT. Translating gives CASSQLGLSGDGSNTGELFF. The V call is TRBV4-2, the J call TRBJ2-2; TRBD2 is a possible D gene (6 bases). Trimming cost V 2 bases and J 0 bases, with 22 bases left between them. CDR3 length: 20 amino acids. Germline V gene sequence: CDR1 LGHNA, CDR2 YNFKEQ.

The gene calls are TRBV7-9 and TRBJ2-7; D uncertain. The germline V and J ends were trimmed by 5 bases and 6 bases, with 8 bases remaining between them. The CDR3 contains 11 residues. Germline V gene lookup returns CDR1 SEHNR and CDR2 FQNEAQ (reference sequence). The DNA of the CDR3 is TGTGCCAGCAGCCGGGCATCCGAGCAGTACTTC. It specifies CASSRASEQYF.

This chain connects TRBV10-1 to TRBJ2-1; 9 nucleotides align to TRBD2. Trimming at V came to 6 bases and at J to 8 bases, leaving 8 bases not matched to a gene. The CDR3 is made up of 14 amino acids. Germline V gene lookup returns CDR1 WNHNN and CDR2 SYGVQD (reference sequence). CDR3: CASRSTSGADEQFF. For the CDR3, the DNA is TGCGCCAGCAGATCGACTAGCGGCGCTGATGAGCAGTTCTTC.

This chain links TRBV24-1 with TRBJ2-1; 9 positions agree with TRBD2. This CDR3 contains 16 residues. Germline CDR1 reads KGHDR; CDR2 reads SFDVKD. J was trimmed by 4 bases and V by 4 bases; bases with no gene match: 7. This chain's CDR3 is CATSDFSGSGYNEQFF. The CDR3 DNA is TGTGCCACCAGTGACTTTAGCGGGAGTGGGTACAATGAGCAGTTCTTC.

V usage is TRBV6-1 and J usage is TRBJ1-3; 9 bases map to TRBD1. Germline V CDR1 and CDR2: MNHNS, SASEGT. Trimming cost V 1 base and J 0 bases; bases outside gene matches: 10. CDR3 size: 19 residues. CDR3 region: CASSEDGTGLLDSGNTIYF. CDR3 DNA sequence: TGTGCCAGCAGTGAAGATGGGACAGGGCTTTTGGACTCTGGAAACACCATATATTTT.

The rearrangement uses TRBV5-1 and TRBJ1-1; tentative D call: TRBD1 (6 bases). Germline assignment: CDR1 SGHRS and CDR2 YFSETQ. The CDR3 is 14 residues long. V was trimmed by 4 bases and J by 5 bases, leaving 15 bases between them. The CDR3 region is CASSLDRWRTEAFF. The CDR3 nucleotides read TGCGCCAGCAGCCTGGACAGATGGAGAACTGAAGCTTTCTTT.

The chain uses TRBV7-9 and TRBJ1-3; D is unresolved. The germline gives CDR1 SEHNR, CDR2 FQNEAQ (reference sequence). The CDR3 spans 13 residues. V lost 8 bases to trimming and J lost 0 bases, with 8 bases between them. For the CDR3, the DNA is TGTGCCAGCGATGAAAACTCTGGAAACACCATATATTTT. This translates into CASDENSGNTIYF.

This chain links TRBV6-2 or TRBV6-3 with TRBJ1-1; D remains ambiguous. CDR1 is MNHEY and CDR2 is SVGEGT in the germline V gene. The ends were cut back, 5 bases at V and 8 bases at J, with 9 bases in the middle. The CDR3 consists of 11 residues. This CDR3 reads CASSRGFEAFF. In nucleotides, the CDR3 is TGTGCCAGCAGTCGCGGATTCGAAGCTTTCTTT.